This T cell receptor (beta chain) was identified during a study of beta chain features in type 1 diabetes. Study-level information: When patients were set against healthy donors, age, gender and cell yields were similar. General study results and limits: Resolution of whether HLA type affects TCRB rearrangement was not achieved here. Type 1 diabetes patients had TCRB CDR3s that were shorter (moderately but significantly so) in all four CD4+ subsets.

CDR1 and CDR2 from the germline V gene are LGHNA and YNFKEQ. V lost 4 bases to trimming and J lost 2 bases; unmatched junction nucleotides: 14. The CDR3 has 18 residues. The authors took one heparinised blood draw, averaging approximately 120 mL, from each donor. Sorting with CD45RO/CCR7/CD25/CD127/CD95/CD27 yielded naive, central memory, regulatory and stem-like memory CD4+ cells. This clone was counted between two and nine times. What it recognizes is unknown. The authors reverse transcribed all of the isolated RNA, so sequencing captured expressed TCRB transcripts. Repertoires were generated with immunoSEQ multiplex PCR, while TCRdb's copy carries only in-frame clones and drops some. Of under 300,000 clones listed, 9.5% to 13% are singletons.

This rearrangement joins TRBV4-2 to TRBJ2-3; 8 positions match TRBD2. The specimen was naive CD4+ T cells from blood. This receptor was taken from a man aged 25-40 years with type 1 diabetes. CDR3: CASSRNPYRGGNTDTQYF. The CDR3 DNA follows: TGTGCCAGCAGCCGGAACCCTTATCGGGGGGGGAACACAGATACGCAGTATTTT.